This T cell receptor beta chain is from a study of T cells in Graves' hyperthyroidism and ophthalmopathy. Background on the study: Upon initial diagnosis and before any treatment, peripheral blood was collected. Study-wide findings and caveats: Expanded thyroid clonotypes (above 0.001) were mostly also found in blood.

About this clonotype itself: Antigen unknown.

RNA transcripts provided the source from which TCR beta CDR3 regions were amplified. HTBI primers were the set used in a first-round RT-PCR of the TCR CDR3. TCRdb re-analysed the multiplex PCR reads in MiXCR, keeping a single row per CDR3 protein. The repertoire holds over 700,000 distinct CDR3 sequences, with approximately 18% as singletons. The length of the CDR3 is 17 residues. With 1 base removed from V and 7 bases from J, the gap between germline ends came to 21 bases. CDR1 and CDR2 (germline): SGHDN, FVKESK. With a duration under 2 months, the hyperthyroidism was newly diagnosed in patients aged 18 to 65.

The source is a woman aged 45 to 65 with Graves' hyperthyroidism that later progressed to Graves' ophthalmopathy. The sequencing sample was made of blood. The chain combines TRBV14 with TRBJ2-3; D is unresolved. The CDR3 is CASSQVDAGPPEYTQYF. As DNA, the CDR3 is TGTGCCAGCAGCCAAGTTGACGCAGGTCCCCCCGAATATACGCAGTATTTT.